The rows below give T cell receptor beta chains drawn from one sample of a study of T cell responses to AZD1222 COVID-19 vaccine. Assay used: immunoSEQ multiplex PCR; TCRdb lists only in-frame clones, some missing. Counted here are 150,000 to 200,000 clones, 94% occurring once; the ten biggest clones make up roughly 4.6%. The material sequenced was peripheral blood, taken 28 days after the second AZD1222 dose. All receptors come from an adult who received the AZD1222 COVID-19 vaccine. Both conserved end residues are part of each CDR3. The D gene is left open where the match is weak. Rows give clone size only sometimes, using once, few, many, or a class for an expanded clone.

clone_size d_call j_call v_call cdr3_nt cdr3_aa
- - TRBJ1-4 TRBV6-4 TGTGCCAGCAGCCCCACAGGGTCAACTAATGAAAAACTGTTTTTT CASSPTGSTNEKLFF
once - TRBJ1-5 TRBV7-8 TGTGCCAGCAGCTTATTCGGGACACAGAATTACAATCAGCCCCAGCATTTT CASSLFGTQNYNQPQHF
- - TRBJ2-7 TRBV3-1/TRBV3-2 TGTGCCAGCAGCCCTACAGCTACCTACGAGCAGTACTTC CASSPTATYEQYF
- - TRBJ1-5 TRBV6-5 TGTGCCAGCAGCGTACAGGGTAGCAATCAGCCCCAGCATTTT CASSVQGSNQPQHF
- TRBD1 TRBJ1-5 TRBV5-1 TGCGCCAGCAGCCCAGGGACAGGGGGGGATCAGCCCCAGCATTTT CASSPGTGGDQPQHF
- - TRBJ1-6 TRBV5-6 TGTGCCAGCAGCTTGGTTCAGGGGACTAATTCACCCCTCCACTTT CASSLVQGTNSPLHF
- - TRBJ2-7 TRBV11-2 TGTGCCAGCAGCTTAGGGCCACAGTCCTACGAGCAGTACTTC CASSLGPQSYEQYF
- - TRBJ2-3 TRBV5-1 TGCGCCAGCAGCGAAAGTGATTACACGGCACAAGATACGCAGTATTTT CASSESDYTAQDTQYF
- - TRBJ2-3 TRBV5-4 TGTGCCAGCAGCCCCGGTGGAGGTCCTAGCACAGATACGCAGTATTTT CASSPGGGPSTDTQYF
- - TRBJ2-3 TRBV18 TGTGCCAGCTTCACCACAGATACGCAGTATTTT CASFTTDTQYF
- TRBD2 TRBJ2-1 TRBV6-5 TGTGCCAGCAGTTACCTCACTAGCGGGAGGGTCCCGGAGCAGTTCTTC CASSYLTSGRVPEQFF
- TRBD1 TRBJ2-5 TRBV29-1 TGCAGCGTCGGAGGGACAGGGGTACAAGAGACCCAGTACTTC CSVGGTGVQETQYF
once - TRBJ2-7 TRBV19 TGTGCCAGTAGTATGTACGGGGGCCGAACTTGGGACGAGCAGTACTTC CASSMYGGRTWDEQYF
- - TRBJ2-1 TRBV6-5 TGTGCCAGCAGTTACTCGACTAGCTACAATGAGCAGTTCTTC CASSYSTSYNEQFF
- TRBD2 TRBJ2-2 TRBV18 TGTGCCAGCTCACCTGTAGCGGGAGGGACGGTCACCGGGGAGCTGTTTTTT CASSPVAGGTVTGELFF
once - TRBJ1-4 TRBV29-1 TGCAGCGTTGGAAGAAACGAAAAACTGTTTTTT CSVGRNEKLFF
- - TRBJ1-2 TRBV29-1 TGCAGCGTTCGAACGGACACTTACGGCTACACCTTC CSVRTDTYGYTF
- - TRBJ2-7 TRBV10-2 TGCGCCAGCAGTGAGTCGGGTGGGAACCCCGAGCAGTACTTC CASSESGGNPEQYF
- TRBD2 TRBJ2-7 TRBV27 TGTGCCAGCAGTCCGCTAGCGGGACGTTACTACGAGCAGTACTTC CASSPLAGRYYEQYF
- - TRBJ2-7 TRBV27 TGTGCCAGCAGTTTAACCCAGTCCGGCTACGAGCAGTACTTC CASSLTQSGYEQYF
- TRBD2 TRBJ2-7 TRBV28 TGTGCCAGCAGTTTCTACGCAGCGGGATCCTACGAGCAGTACTTC CASSFYAAGSYEQYF
- - TRBJ2-7 TRBV5-5 TGTGCCAGCAGCTTGAACTCTGCCTACGAGCAGTACTTC CASSLNSAYEQYF
- - TRBJ1-1 TRBV5-1 TGCGCCAGCACCCCAGGGGCGTCGGACACTGAAGCTTTCTTT CASTPGASDTEAFF
few - TRBJ1-4 TRBV7-2 TGTGCCAGCAGCCTGACGCCTGCAACTAATGAAAAACTGTTTTTT CASSLTPATNEKLFF
few - TRBJ1-6 TRBV18 TGTGCCAGCTCACCAACTTCACAGTATAATTCACCCCTCCACTTT CASSPTSQYNSPLHF
- - TRBJ1-2 TRBV18 TGTGCCAGCTCACCTTCGACAGAGAACTATGGCTACACCTTC CASSPSTENYGYTF
- - TRBJ1-1 TRBV10-3 TGTGCCATCACCGACTTACGTACTGAAGCTTTCTTT CAITDLRTEAFF
- - TRBJ1-1 TRBV2 TGTGCCAGCAGGGCGCTCACTGAAGCTTTCTTT CASRALTEAFF
- - TRBJ1-2 TRBV30 TGTGCCTGGAGTGGGTGGGAGGGTTATGGCTACACCTTC CAWSGWEGYGYTF
- - TRBJ1-4 TRBV5-1 TGCGCCAGCAGCTCCGGAGCCGGGAGTGGTGAAAAACTGTTTTTT CASSSGAGSGEKLFF
once TRBD2 TRBJ2-7 TRBV30 TGTGCCTGGAGAATAGCGGGAGTCTACGAGCAGTACTTC CAWRIAGVYEQYF
- - TRBJ1-1 TRBV3-1/TRBV3-2 TGTGCCAGCAGCCCGGCCGGGACGGCGAACACTGAAGCTTTCTTT CASSPAGTANTEAFF
few - TRBJ2-3 TRBV2 TGTGCCAGCAGTGAACGGATCGGGTGGGGACCTAGCACAGATACGCAGTATTTT CASSERIGWGPSTDTQYF
- TRBD1 TRBJ1-5 TRBV19 TGTGCCAGTACCGAGGGACAGCTCAATCAGCCCCAGCATTTT CASTEGQLNQPQHF
- TRBD1 TRBJ1-3 TRBV5-1 TGCGCCAGCAGCTTGGCCGCGGAGGGGGCGGGAAACACCATATATTTT CASSLAAEGAGNTIYF
- TRBD1 TRBJ1-6 TRBV27 TGTGCCAGTAGACAGGGGGGAAATTCACCCCTCCACTTT CASRQGGNSPLHF
- - TRBJ2-1 TRBV19 TGTGCCAGTAGTATAGGGGTAAGCTACAATGAGCAGTTCTTC CASSIGVSYNEQFF
- - TRBJ2-1 TRBV28 TGTGCCAGCAGTTTACAGGGTGGGGGCCTGAATGAGCAGTTCTTC CASSLQGGGLNEQFF
- TRBD1 TRBJ2-5 TRBV7-2 TGTGCCAGCAGCACCGGACAGGGAACAGAGACCCAGTACTTC CASSTGQGTETQYF
once - TRBJ2-5 TRBV12-3/TRBV12-4 TGTGCCAGCCGGCAGGGGCAAGAGACCCAGTACTTC CASRQGQETQYF
- - TRBJ2-7 TRBV11-2 TGTGCCAGCAGTCTAGCCAGCGGGTACTCCTACGAGCAGTACTTC CASSLASGYSYEQYF
- - TRBJ2-3 TRBV9 TGTGCCAGCAGCGTAGGGGACTTTGATACGCAGTATTTT CASSVGDFDTQYF
- - TRBJ1-1 TRBV11-1 TGTGCTAGCAGCGTGAGGGCGACTGAAGCTTTCTTT CASSVRATEAFF
- - TRBJ1-2 TRBV3-1/TRBV3-2 TGTGCCAGCAGCCCATGGGGGAACTATGGCTACACCTTC CASSPWGNYGYTF
- - TRBJ1-2 TRBV2 TGTGCCAGCAGTGCGGGGAACTATGGCTACACCTTC CASSAGNYGYTF
once TRBD1 TRBJ1-2 TRBV5-6 TGTGCCAGCAGCTTGGACACGACAGGGCCCTATGGCTACACCTTC CASSLDTTGPYGYTF
- TRBD1 TRBJ1-1 TRBV28 TGTGCCAGCGGTATACAGACAGGGGGTGCAGGGAACACTGAAGCTTTCTTT CASGIQTGGAGNTEAFF
once TRBD2 TRBJ2-3 TRBV4-1 TGCGCCAGCAGCCAAGCCTTTAGCGGGGACGGCACAGATACGCAGTATTTT CASSQAFSGDGTDTQYF
few - TRBJ1-1 TRBV12-3/TRBV12-4 TGTGCCAGCAGTTTGACAGTGAACACTGAAGCTTTCTTT CASSLTVNTEAFF
- - TRBJ2-3 TRBV5-4 TGTGCCAGCAGCCCGCAGGGGAGCACAGATACGCAGTATTTT CASSPQGSTDTQYF